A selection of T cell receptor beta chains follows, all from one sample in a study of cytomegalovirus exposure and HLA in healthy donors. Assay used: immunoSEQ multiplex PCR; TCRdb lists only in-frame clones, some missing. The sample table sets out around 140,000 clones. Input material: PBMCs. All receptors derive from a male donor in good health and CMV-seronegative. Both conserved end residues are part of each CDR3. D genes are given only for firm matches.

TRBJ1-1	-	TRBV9	CASSATVNTEAFF	TGTGCCAGCAGCGCGACAGTGAACACTGAAGCTTTCTTT
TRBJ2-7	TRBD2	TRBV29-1	CSVGPVGGAEQYF	TGCAGCGTTGGACCGGTCGGGGGGGCCGAGCAGTACTTC
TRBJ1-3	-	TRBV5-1	CASSLGRGSGNTIYF	TGCGCCAGCAGCTTGGGCAGGGGTTCTGGAAACACCATATATTTT
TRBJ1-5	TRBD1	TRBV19	CASNRGHQPQHF	TGTGCCAGTAACAGGGGACACCAGCCCCAGCATTTT
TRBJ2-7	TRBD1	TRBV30	CAWSGGRGPYEQYF	TGTGCCTGGTCTGGCGGCAGGGGGCCGTACGAGCAGTACTTC
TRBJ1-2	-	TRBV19	CASSSSYGYTF	TGTGCCAGTAGTAGTAGTTATGGCTACACCTTC
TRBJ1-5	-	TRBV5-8	CASSLETPMMRNQPQHF	TGTGCCAGCAGCTTGGAGACACCCATGATGCGCAATCAGCCCCAGCATTTT
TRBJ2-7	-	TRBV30	CAWRGLNREWAYEQYF	TGTGCCTGGAGGGGATTAAATAGGGAGTGGGCCTACGAGCAGTACTTC
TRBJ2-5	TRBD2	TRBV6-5	CASALGGGVQETQYF	TGTGCCAGCGCCCTTGGGGGAGGGGTACAAGAGACCCAGTACTTC
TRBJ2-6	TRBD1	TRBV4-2	CASSQEGQGARGANVLTF	TGTGCCAGCAGCCAAGAAGGGCAGGGGGCAAGAGGGGCCAACGTCCTGACTTTC
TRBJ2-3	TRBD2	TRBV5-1	CASSLRGVAGTNTDTQYF	TGCGCCAGCAGCCTCCGGGGGGTAGCGGGGACCAACACAGATACGCAGTATTTT
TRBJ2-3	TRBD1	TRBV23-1	CASSGQGRDTQYF	TGCGCCAGCAGTGGACAGGGAAGAGATACGCAGTATTTT
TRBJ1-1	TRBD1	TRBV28	CAIEGTGIRGTEAFF	TGTGCCATCGAGGGGACAGGGATTCGCGGCACTGAAGCTTTCTTT
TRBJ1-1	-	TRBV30	CAWSKRAGGEKAFF	TGTGCCTGGAGTAAAAGGGCGGGGGGGGAGAAAGCTTTCTTT
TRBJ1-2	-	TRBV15	CATSRDTLGAQGYTF	TGTGCCACCAGCAGGGACACCTTGGGGGCGCAGGGCTACACCTTC
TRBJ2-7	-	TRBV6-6	CASSYTPRTSYEQYF	TGTGCCAGCAGTTACACCCCCAGAACCTCCTACGAGCAGTACTTC
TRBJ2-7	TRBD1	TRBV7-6	CASSSAGTGSYEQYF	TGTGCCAGCAGCTCGGCCGGGACAGGCAGCTACGAGCAGTACTTC
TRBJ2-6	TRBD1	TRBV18	CASSPGTVTSGANVLTF	TGTGCCAGCTCACCTGGGACAGTCACCTCTGGGGCCAACGTCCTGACTTTC
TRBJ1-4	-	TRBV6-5	CASSYSVGKEKLFF	TGTGCCAGCAGTTACTCGGTTGGCAAAGAAAAACTGTTTTTT
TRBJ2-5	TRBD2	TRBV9	CASSAGLGLQETQYF	TGTGCCAGCAGCGCCGGTCTGGGACTACAAGAGACCCAGTACTTC
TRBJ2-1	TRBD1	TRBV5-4	CASSAYGTVYNEQFF	TGTGCCAGCAGCGCGTACGGGACAGTCTACAATGAGCAGTTCTTC
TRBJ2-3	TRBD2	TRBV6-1	CASSARLAGVTDTQYF	TGTGCCAGCAGTGCCCGGCTAGCGGGAGTCACAGATACGCAGTATTTT
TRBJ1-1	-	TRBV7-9	CASSLGQNTEAFF	TGTGCCAGCAGCTTAGGACAAAACACTGAAGCTTTCTTT
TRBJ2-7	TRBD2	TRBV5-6	CASSLWARGTYEQYF	TGTGCCAGCAGCTTGTGGGCGCGGGGGACCTACGAGCAGTACTTC
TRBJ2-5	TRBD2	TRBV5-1	CASSLGLAGGPETQYF	TGCGCCAGCAGCCTGGGACTAGCGGGAGGGCCAGAGACCCAGTACTTC
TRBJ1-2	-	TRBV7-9	CASSSQEGNYGYTF	TGTGCCAGCAGCTCCCAGGAGGGTAACTATGGCTACACCTTC
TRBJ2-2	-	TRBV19	CASSMGDLEYTGELFF	TGTGCCAGTAGTATGGGGGACTTAGAGTACACCGGGGAGCTGTTTTTT
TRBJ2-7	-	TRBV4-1	CASSKGESYSYEQYF	TGCGCCAGCAGCAAAGGGGAGAGTTACTCCTACGAGCAGTACTTC
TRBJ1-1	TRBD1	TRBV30	CAWSGRGGAFF	TGTGCCTGGAGTGGTAGAGGGGGCGCTTTCTTT
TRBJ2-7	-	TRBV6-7	CASSYSKRQPSFEQYF	TGTGCCAGCAGTTACTCGAAAAGACAGCCTTCCTTCGAGCAGTACTTC
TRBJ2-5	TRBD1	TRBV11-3	CASSRGTGVSETQYF	TGTGCCAGCAGTCGGGGGACAGGGGTGTCGGAGACCCAGTACTTC
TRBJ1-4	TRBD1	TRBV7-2	CASSRRTGRGEKLFF	TGTGCCAGCAGCCGAAGGACAGGGCGGGGTGAAAAACTGTTTTTT
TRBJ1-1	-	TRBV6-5	CASIRAGKNTEAFF	TGTGCCAGCATAAGGGCGGGGAAAAACACTGAAGCTTTCTTT
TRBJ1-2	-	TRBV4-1	CASSQEPEGVSGYTF	TGCGCCAGCAGCCAAGAACCAGAGGGGGTTTCGGGCTACACCTTC
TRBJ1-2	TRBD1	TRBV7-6	CASSTGTGGLPYGYTF	TGTGCCAGCAGCACCGGGACAGGGGGACTTCCCTATGGCTACACCTTC
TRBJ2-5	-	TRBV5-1	CASSERGPGGETQYF	TGCGCCAGCAGCGAAAGGGGACCTGGAGGGGAGACCCAGTACTTC
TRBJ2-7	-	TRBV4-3	CASSQDLAYEQYF	TGCGCCAGCAGCCAAGATCTGGCATACGAGCAGTACTTC
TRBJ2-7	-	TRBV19	CASSPQGLYEQYF	TGTGCCAGTAGTCCACAGGGTCTCTACGAGCAGTACTTC
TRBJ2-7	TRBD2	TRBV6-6	CASSYSSGRSYEQYF	TGTGCCAGCAGTTACTCCAGCGGGAGGTCCTACGAGCAGTACTTC
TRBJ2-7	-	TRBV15	CATSRDGRYEQYF	TGTGCCACCAGCAGAGATGGCCGTTACGAGCAGTACTTC
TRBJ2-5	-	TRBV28	CASTKDTDTGQETQYF	TGTGCCAGCACCAAAGACACCGACACGGGGCAAGAGACCCAGTACTTC